Listed below are T cell receptor beta chains from one sample, sequenced in a study of cytomegalovirus exposure and HLA in healthy donors. The method was immunoSEQ multiplex PCR; TCRdb's version includes in-frame clones alone and lacks a portion of them. The table has about 61,000 clones, approximately 72% seen once. Sequencing was carried out using PBMCs. All receptors derive from a man aged 50 to 60 in good health and CMV-seropositive. CDR3s leave out the opening cysteine and the closing phenylalanine or tryptophan. Clone size, where shown, is once, few, many, or a class for clones that have expanded.

- | TRBV5-4 | ASSSRDFLQETQY
- | TRBV5-1 | ASSVRDIINSPLH
- | TRBV5-1 | ASRELNSPLH
- | TRBV6-5 | ASSPPGLAGYEQY
- | TRBV14 | ASKGLAGQETQY
few | TRBV6-5 | ASGGLAGVAGELF
few | TRBV5-5 | ASSPRGGGARSYNEQF
- | TRBV2 | ASSRSSYEQY
- | TRBV7-6 | ASSPPGGLSSYEQY
- | TRBV4-3 | ASSPRDRDLREQY
- | TRBV27 | ASSPQGAWGQPQH
- | TRBV5-1 | ASSLGTGGLKAF
few | TRBV19 | ANVKTGDSYNEQF
- | TRBV25-1 | ASSLGTGANYGYT
- | TRBV19 | ASSMGGQVNTEAF
- | TRBV9 | ASSVVLFSGELF
- | TRBV11-1 | ASSLGTGVNTGELF
few | TRBV6-5 | ASRRGSYNEQF
- | TRBV4-3 | ASSQNSGGEQF
- | TRBV4-3 | ASSQEQGFYGYT
- | TRBV9 | ASSAYSGQMTDTQY
- | TRBV10-3 | AISESAISYEQY
- | TRBV5-4 | ASSLDDGRVRRYT
- | TRBV11-3 | ASSLLSATGVIGKQY
- | TRBV7-9 | ASSSTGDNEQF
- | TRBV18 | ASSPRGPTGELF
- | TRBV4-1 | ASSQISGEGLPYEQY
- | TRBV7-2 | ASSFPQGGGSYNEQF
- | TRBV12-2 | ASRLARGTGARGTGELF
- | TRBV4-2 | ASSQVRGPGTDTQY
once | TRBV5-1 | ASSLARTSGEITDTQY
- | TRBV29-1 | SVGGVVGSYEQY
- | TRBV2 | ASNQGSSYNSPLH
- | TRBV6-1 | ASSETHRGSNYGYT
- | TRBV7-3 | ASSSNENSPLH
- | TRBV5-1 | ASSPASGTGPYEQY
- | TRBV7-9 | SSSLGQASNQPQH